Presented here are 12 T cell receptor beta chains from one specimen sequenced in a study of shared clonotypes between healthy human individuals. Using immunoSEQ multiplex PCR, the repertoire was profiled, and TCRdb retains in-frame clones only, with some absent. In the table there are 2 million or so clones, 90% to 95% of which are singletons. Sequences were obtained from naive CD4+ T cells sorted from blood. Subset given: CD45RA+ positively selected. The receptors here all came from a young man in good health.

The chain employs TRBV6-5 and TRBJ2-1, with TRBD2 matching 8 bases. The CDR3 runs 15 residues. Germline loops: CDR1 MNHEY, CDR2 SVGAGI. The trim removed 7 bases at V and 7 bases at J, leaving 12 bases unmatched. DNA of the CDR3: TGTGCCAGCAACCCCCCAGCGGGAGACCGTAATGAGCAGTTCTTC. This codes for CASNPPAGDRNEQFF.

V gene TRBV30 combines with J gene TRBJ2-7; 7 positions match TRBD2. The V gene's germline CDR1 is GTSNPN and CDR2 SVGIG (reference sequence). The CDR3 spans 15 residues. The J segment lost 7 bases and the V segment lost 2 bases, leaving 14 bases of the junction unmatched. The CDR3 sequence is CAWSLQGLGLWEQYF. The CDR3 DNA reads TGTGCCTGGAGTTTACAAGGACTAGGGCTCTGGGAGCAGTACTTC.

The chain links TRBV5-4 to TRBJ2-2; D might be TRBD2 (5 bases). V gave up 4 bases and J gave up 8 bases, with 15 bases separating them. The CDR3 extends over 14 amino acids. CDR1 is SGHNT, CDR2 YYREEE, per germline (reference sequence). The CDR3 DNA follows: TGTGCCAGCAGCCCCCGTACCGGGATTGGGGAGCTGTTTTTT. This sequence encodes CASSPRTGIGELFF. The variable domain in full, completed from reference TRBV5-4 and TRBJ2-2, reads ETGVTQSPTHLIKTRGQQVTLRCSSQSGHNTVSWYQQALGQGPQFIFQYYREEENGRGNFPPRFSGLQFPNYSSELNVNALELDDSALYLCASSPRTGIGELFFGEGSRLTVL.

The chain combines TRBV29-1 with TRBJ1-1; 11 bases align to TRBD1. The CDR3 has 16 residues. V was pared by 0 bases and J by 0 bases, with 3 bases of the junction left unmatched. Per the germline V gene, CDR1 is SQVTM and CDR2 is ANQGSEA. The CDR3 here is CSVEDLGQGVNTEAFF. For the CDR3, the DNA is TGCAGCGTTGAAGACCTGGGACAGGGGGTGAACACTGAAGCTTTCTTT. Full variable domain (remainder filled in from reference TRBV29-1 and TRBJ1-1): SAVISQKPSRDICQRGTSLTIQCQVDSQVTMMFWYRQQPGQSLTLIATANQGSEATYESGFVIDKFPISRPNLTFSTLTVSNMSPEDSSIYLCSVEDLGQGVNTEAFFGQGTRLTVV.

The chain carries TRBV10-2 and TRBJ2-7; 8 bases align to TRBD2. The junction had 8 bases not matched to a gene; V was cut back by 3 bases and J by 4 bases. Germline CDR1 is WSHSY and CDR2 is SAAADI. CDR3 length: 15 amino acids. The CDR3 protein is CASSEAGAGVYEQYF. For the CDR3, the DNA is TGCGCCAGCAGTGAAGCGGGAGCCGGGGTATACGAGCAGTACTTC.

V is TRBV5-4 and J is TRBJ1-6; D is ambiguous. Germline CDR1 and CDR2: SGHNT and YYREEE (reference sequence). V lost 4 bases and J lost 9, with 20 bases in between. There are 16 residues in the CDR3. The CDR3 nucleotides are TGTGCCAGCAGCCCCCGTGGCGAGGGCAGGAGTTCACCCCTCCACTTT. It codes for CASSPRGEGRSSPLHF. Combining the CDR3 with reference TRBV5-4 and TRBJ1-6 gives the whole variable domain ETGVTQSPTHLIKTRGQQVTLRCSSQSGHNTVSWYQQALGQGPQFIFQYYREEENGRGNFPPRFSGLQFPNYSSELNVNALELDDSALYLCASSPRGEGRSSPLHFGNGTRLTVT.

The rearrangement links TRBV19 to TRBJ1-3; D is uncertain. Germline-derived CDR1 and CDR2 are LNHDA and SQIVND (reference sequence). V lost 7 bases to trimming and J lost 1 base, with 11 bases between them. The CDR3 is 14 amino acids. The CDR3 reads CASTSRVSGNTIYF. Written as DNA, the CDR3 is TGTGCCAGTACCTCGAGGGTATCTGGAAACACCATATATTTT.

CDR3 nucleotide sequence: TGCGCCAGCAGTTCTCAGGGTAATCAGCCCCAGCATTTT. Residues: CASSSQGNQPQHF. The chain links TRBV10-1 to TRBJ1-5; tentative D call: TRBD1 (5 bases). From germline, CDR1 is WNHNN and CDR2 SYGVQD (reference sequence). V dropped 5 bases and J dropped 4 bases, with 9 bases sitting between them. The CDR3 has 13 residues.

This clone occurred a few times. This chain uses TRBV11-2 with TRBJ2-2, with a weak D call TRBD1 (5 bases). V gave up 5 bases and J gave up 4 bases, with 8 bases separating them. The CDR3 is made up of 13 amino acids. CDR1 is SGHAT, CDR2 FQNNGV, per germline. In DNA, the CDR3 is TGTGCCAGCAGCGGCAGGGTCACCGGGGAGCTGTTTTTT. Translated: CASSGRVTGELFF.

CDR3 in amino acids: CASSHGVSTEAFF. The DNA for the CDR3 is TGCGCCAGCAGCCATGGGGTCTCAACTGAAGCTTTCTTT. The chain uses TRBV4-1 and TRBJ1-1; D call uncertain. Trimming removed 3 bases at V and 5 bases at J, with 10 bases between. The CDR3 is 13 amino acids. The germline CDR1 and CDR2 sequences are MGHRA and YSYEKL.

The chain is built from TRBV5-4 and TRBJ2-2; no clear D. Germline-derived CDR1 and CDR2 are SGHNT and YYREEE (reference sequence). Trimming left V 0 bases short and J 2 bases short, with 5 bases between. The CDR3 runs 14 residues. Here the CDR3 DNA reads TGTGCCAGCAGCTTGGACTTTAACACCGGGGAGCTGTTTTTT. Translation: CASSLDFNTGELFF.

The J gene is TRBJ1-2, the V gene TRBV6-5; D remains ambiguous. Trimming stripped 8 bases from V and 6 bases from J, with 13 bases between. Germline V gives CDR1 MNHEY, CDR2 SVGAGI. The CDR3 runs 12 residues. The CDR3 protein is CASGRHGHGYTF. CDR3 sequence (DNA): TGTGCCAGCGGGAGGCATGGGCATGGCTACACCTTC.